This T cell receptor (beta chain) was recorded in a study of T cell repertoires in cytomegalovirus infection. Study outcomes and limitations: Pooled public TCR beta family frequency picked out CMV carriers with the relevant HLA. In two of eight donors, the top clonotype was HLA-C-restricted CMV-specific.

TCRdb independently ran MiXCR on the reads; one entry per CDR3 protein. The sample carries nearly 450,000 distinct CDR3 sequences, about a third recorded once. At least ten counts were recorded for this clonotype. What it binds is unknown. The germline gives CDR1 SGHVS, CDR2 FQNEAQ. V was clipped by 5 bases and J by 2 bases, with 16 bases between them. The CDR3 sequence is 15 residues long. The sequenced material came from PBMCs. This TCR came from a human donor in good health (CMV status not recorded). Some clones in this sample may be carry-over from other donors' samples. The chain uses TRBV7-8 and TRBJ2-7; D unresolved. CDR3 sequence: CASSEPDPLTYEQYF. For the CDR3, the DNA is TGTGCCAGCAGCGAACCGGACCCCTTAACCTACGAGCAGTACTTC. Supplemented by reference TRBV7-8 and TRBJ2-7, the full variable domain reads GAGVSQSPRYKVAKRGQDVALRCDPISGHVSLFWYQQALGQGPEFLTYFQNEAQLDKSGLPSDRFFAERPEGSVSTLKIQRTQQEDSAVYLCASSEPDPLTYEQYFGPGTRLTVT.